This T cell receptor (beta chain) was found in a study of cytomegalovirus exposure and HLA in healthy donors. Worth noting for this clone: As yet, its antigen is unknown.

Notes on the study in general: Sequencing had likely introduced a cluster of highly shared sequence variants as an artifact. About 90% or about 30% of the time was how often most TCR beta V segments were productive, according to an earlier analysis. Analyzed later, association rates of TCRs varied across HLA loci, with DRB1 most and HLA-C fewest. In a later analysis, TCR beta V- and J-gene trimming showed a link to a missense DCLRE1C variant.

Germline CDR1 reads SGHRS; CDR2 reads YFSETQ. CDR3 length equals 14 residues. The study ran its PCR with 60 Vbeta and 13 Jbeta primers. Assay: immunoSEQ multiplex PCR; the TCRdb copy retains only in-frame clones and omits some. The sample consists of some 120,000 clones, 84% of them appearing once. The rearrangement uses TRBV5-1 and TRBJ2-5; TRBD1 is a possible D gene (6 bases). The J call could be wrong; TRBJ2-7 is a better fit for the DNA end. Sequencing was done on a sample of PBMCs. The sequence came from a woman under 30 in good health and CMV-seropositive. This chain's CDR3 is CASSLWGPSYEQYF. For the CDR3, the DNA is TGCGCCAGCAGCTTATGGGGGCCCTCCTACGAGCAGTACTTC.